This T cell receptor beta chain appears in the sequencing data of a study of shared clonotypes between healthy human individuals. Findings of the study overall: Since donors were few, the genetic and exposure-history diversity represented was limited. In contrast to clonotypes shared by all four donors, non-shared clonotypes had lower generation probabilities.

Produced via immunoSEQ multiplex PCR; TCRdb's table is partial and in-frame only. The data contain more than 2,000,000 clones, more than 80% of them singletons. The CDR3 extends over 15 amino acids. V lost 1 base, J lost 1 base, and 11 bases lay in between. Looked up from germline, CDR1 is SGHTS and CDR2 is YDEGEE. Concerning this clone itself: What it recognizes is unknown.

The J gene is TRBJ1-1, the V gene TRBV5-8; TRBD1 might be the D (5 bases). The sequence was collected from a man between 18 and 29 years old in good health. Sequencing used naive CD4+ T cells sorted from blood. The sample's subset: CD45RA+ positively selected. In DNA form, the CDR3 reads TGTGCCAGCAGCTTGCGGGGGGGAAAGAACACTGAAGCTTTCTTT. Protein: CASSLRGGKNTEAFF.